This TCR beta chain was identified during a study of OX40 agonist ivuxolimab in advanced cancers. Study in general: Prior checkpoint blockade (anti-PD-1, anti-PD-L1 or anti-CTLA-4) was permitted; around 39% had it.

Study-wide findings and caveats: CD4+ and CD8+ blood T cells expanded clonally by week 6 at 0.1 to 3.0 mg/kg. More expanded clones were seen, on average, in CD8+ T cells than in CD4+.

V lost 0 bases and J lost 3, with 13 bases in between. The CDR3 contains 15 residues. Germline CDR1 SGDLS, CDR2 YYNGEE. This clone occurred once. Its antigen is not identified. Only in-frame clones appear in the TCRdb table, and some are missing; sequencing was by immunoSEQ multiplex PCR. The sample lists more than 65,000 clones; around 92% were seen once. The receptor comes from an adult with an advanced solid tumor such as melanoma, head and neck, liver or kidney cancer. The rearrangement links TRBV9 to TRBJ2-7; D might be TRBD1 or TRBD2, each matching 5 bases. Sample: CD4+ or CD8+ T cells sorted from blood, taken in a trial of the OX40 agonist ivuxolimab. The CDR3 here is CASSVGDAEFYEQYF. The CDR3, as DNA: TGTGCCAGCAGCGTAGGGGACGCCGAATTCTACGAGCAGTACTTC.